In this sample, the clone carrying this T cell receptor (beta chain) turned up a few times. The antigen is not known. This sample was included in a study of spatial heterogeneity in lung cancer. Study information: Beta-chain sequences were consistently detected more often than alpha-chain sequences. Whole-study results and caveats: Follow-up blood showed ubiquitous expanded tumor TCRs less than blood at resection did.

As for time point: sample taken at primary tumor resection. The study sequenced unsorted whole RNA from tumor, nontumor lung or frozen PBMC. After removal of 5 bases from V and 2 bases from J, the junction contained 4 bases not matched to a gene. This CDR3 is built from 15 residues. Each TCR cDNA molecule carried a unique molecular identifier. Each CDR3 protein gets one entry after TCRdb re-called the 5' RACE reads with MiXCR. Of more than 20,000 distinct CDR3 sequences listed, less than 6% are singletons. The chain recombines TRBV12-3 or TRBV12-4 with TRBJ2-3, with 10 bases identical to TRBD1. Here the sequenced sample was PBMCs, taken at surgery. This clonotype was sampled from a male donor with early-stage non-small cell lung cancer. The CDR3 nucleotides are TGTGCCAGCAGTCCCGGGACAGGGGTCACAGATACGCAGTATTTT. Its translation is CASSPGTGVTDTQYF.